Listed here is a single TCR beta chain. What it binds is unknown. This record belongs to a study of cytomegalovirus exposure and HLA in healthy donors. General study findings and limits: The study assumed roughly uniform donor sequencing depth for presence/absence analyses. Reportedly, fewer N-insertions than the roughly 700-donor mean appeared in an Asian-associated ancestry cluster in a later analysis. As was reported, the HLA-A and HLA-B alleles of most subjects were accurately predicted from TCR beta sequences. It emerged from a later analysis that several of the most significant clusters appeared to be linked to common viral pathogens.

The ends were cut back, 3 bases at V and 3 bases at J, with 6 bases in the middle. Per germline, CDR1 MGHDK and CDR2 SYGVNS. This CDR3 spans 12 amino acids. Use of 60 Vbeta and 13 Jbeta primers characterized the PCR. Data came from immunoSEQ multiplex PCR; TCRdb stores just in-frame clones and leaves some out. The sample shows approximately 100,000 clones, roughly 69% of them seen only once. The material sequenced was PBMCs. The receptor was derived from a man aged 30 to 39 in good health and CMV-seropositive. The chain joins TRBV25-1 to TRBJ2-7; D remains unclear. CDR3 nucleotides: TGTGCCAGCAGTGAGCCAGGCTACGAGCAGTACTTC. It yields the protein CASSEPGYEQYF.